In this sample, the clone carrying this T cell receptor (beta chain) turned up a few times. Its antigen is unknown. The entry originates in a study of OX40 agonist ivuxolimab in advanced cancers. Study-wide points: On average, CD8+ T cells showed a greater number of expanded clones than CD4+. Among the least clonally expanded were partial responders at 0.1-3.0 mg/kg. Still undetermined is the antigen specificity of the expanded peripheral T cells.

Per germline, CDR1 MNHEY and CDR2 SMNVEV (reference sequence). This CDR3 spans 13 amino acids. The ends lost 4 bases at V and 4 bases at J; junction bases unmatched: 2. Assay used: immunoSEQ multiplex PCR; TCRdb lists only in-frame clones, some missing. The sample comprises roughly 73,000 clones, approximately 81% of which are singletons, and roughly 2.1% rests with the top ten. This material consisted of CD4+ or CD8+ T cells sorted from blood, taken in a trial of the OX40 agonist ivuxolimab. This clonotype was obtained from an adult with an advanced solid tumor such as melanoma, head and neck, liver or kidney cancer. The rearrangement links TRBV27 to TRBJ1-2, with 8 bases fitting TRBD1. CDR3 in DNA: TGTGCCAGCAGTTCTGACAGGGGCTATGGCTACACCTTC. Translation: CASSSDRGYGYTF.